This TCR beta chain was captured in a study of breast tumors, draining lymph nodes, adjacent tissues. Study-wide results and caveats: Luminal-like breast cancer showed significantly higher tumor–nontumor repertoire similarity than basal-like. Data fit most tumor T cells coming from lymph node, expanding in tumor. Tumor TCR diversity was below lymph nodes but above nontumor tissue.

Between the trimmed V and J ends, which lost 3 bases and 3 bases, there was a span of 11 bases. The CDR3 extends over 15 amino acids. The germline CDR1 and CDR2 sequences are SGHTA and FQGNSA. TCRdb redid the calling of the multiplex PCR reads with MiXCR, one entry per CDR3 protein. This table has some 120,000 distinct CDR3 sequences, 15% to 20% appearing once. This clonotype was found many times. The antigen remains undetermined. Breast cancer patients provided tissue from their axillary draining lymph nodes. The origin of this receptor is a female donor with breast cancer. Some clones in this sample may be carry-over from other donors' samples. This chain connects TRBV7-2 to TRBJ2-2; D remains unclear. Material: axillary lymph node tissue. CDR3 bases: TGTGCCAGCAGCTTCACGACTGGAGACACCGGGGAGCTGTTTTTT. Its protein is CASSFTTGDTGELFF. The full variable domain, in which reference TRBV7-2 and TRBJ2-2 provide the parts outside the CDR3, is GAGVSQSPSNKVTEKGKDVELRCDPISGHTALYWYRQSLGQGLEFLIYFQGNSAPDKSGLPSDRFSAERTGGSVSTLTIQRTQQEDSAVYLCASSFTTGDTGELFFGEGSRLTVL.